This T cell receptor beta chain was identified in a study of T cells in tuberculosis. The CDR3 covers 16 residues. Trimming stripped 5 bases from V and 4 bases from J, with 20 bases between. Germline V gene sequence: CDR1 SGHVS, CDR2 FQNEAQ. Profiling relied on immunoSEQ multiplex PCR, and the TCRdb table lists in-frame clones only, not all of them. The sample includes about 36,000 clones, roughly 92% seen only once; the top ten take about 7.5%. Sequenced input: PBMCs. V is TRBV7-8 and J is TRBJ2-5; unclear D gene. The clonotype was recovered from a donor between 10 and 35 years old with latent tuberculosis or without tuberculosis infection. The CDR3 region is CASSAQSLVRRETQYF. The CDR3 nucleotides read TGTGCCAGCAGCGCCCAATCTTTGGTCCGGAGAGAGACCCAGTACTTC. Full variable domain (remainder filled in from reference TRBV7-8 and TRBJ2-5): GAGVSQSPRYKVAKRGQDVALRCDPISGHVSLFWYQQALGQGPEFLTYFQNEAQLDKSGLPSDRFFAERPEGSVSTLKIQRTQQEDSAVYLCASSAQSLVRRETQYFGPGTRLLVL.